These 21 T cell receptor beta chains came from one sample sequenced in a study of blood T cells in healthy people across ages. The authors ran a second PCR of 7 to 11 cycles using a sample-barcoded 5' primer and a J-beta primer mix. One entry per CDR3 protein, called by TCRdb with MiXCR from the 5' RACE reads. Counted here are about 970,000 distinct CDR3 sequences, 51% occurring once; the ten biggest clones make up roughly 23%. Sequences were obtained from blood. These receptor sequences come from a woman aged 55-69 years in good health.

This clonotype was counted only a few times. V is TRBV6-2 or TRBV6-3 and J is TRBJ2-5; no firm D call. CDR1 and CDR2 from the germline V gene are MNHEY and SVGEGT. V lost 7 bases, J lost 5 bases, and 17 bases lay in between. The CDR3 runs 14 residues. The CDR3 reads CASNPLRSLETQYF. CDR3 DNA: TGTGCCAGCAACCCATTGAGAAGTTTGGAGACCCAGTACTTC.

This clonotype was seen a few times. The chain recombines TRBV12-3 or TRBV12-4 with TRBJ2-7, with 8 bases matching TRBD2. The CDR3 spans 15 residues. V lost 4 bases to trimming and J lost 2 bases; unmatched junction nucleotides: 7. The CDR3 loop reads CASSSWTSTAYEQYF. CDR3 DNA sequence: TGTGCCAGCAGTTCGTGGACTAGCACCGCCTACGAGCAGTACTTC.

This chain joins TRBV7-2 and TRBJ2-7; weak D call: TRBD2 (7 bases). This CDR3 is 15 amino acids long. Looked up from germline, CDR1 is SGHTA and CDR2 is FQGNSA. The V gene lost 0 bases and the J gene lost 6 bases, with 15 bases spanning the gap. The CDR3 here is CTSSLASGTSGEQYF. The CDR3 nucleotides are TGTACCAGCAGCTTAGCGAGCGGGACAAGCGGCGAGCAGTACTTC.

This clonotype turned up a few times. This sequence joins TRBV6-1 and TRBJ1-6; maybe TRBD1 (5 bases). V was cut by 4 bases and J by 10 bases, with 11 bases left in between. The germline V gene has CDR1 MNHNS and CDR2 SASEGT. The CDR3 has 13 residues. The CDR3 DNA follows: TGTGCCAGCAGTGCCACCTCAGGGTCACCCCTCCACTTT. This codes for CASSATSGSPLHF.

The CDR3 DNA follows: TGTGCCAGCAGCCCACGGACTAGCGAAGTCAATGAGCAGTTCTTC. This translates into CASSPRTSEVNEQFF. The chain uses TRBV11-3 and TRBJ2-1, with TRBD2 matching 9 bases. Looked up from germline, CDR1 is SGHNT and CDR2 is YENEEA. The V gene end was trimmed by 5 bases and the J gene end by 6 bases; junction bases not matched to a gene: 8. The CDR3 is made up of 15 amino acids.

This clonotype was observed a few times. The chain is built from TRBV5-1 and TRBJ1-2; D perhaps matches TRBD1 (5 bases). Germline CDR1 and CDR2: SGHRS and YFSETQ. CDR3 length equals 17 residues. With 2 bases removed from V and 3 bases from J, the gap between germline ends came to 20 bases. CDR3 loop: CASSLRGPPGPDYGYTF. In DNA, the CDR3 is TGCGCCAGCAGCTTACGGGGACCCCCGGGCCCAGACTATGGCTACACCTTC.

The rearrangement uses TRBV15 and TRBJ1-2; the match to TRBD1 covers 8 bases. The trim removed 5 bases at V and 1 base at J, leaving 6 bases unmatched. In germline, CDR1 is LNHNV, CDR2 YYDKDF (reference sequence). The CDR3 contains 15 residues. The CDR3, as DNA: TGTGCCACCAGCCAGACAGGGGATTTTAACTATGGCTACACCTTC. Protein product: CATSQTGDFNYGYTF. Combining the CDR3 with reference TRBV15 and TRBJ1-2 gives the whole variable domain DAMVIQNPRYQVTQFGKPVTLSCSQTLNHNVMYWYQQKSSQAPKLLFHYYDKDFNNEADTPDNFQSRRPNTSFCFLDIRSPGLGDTAMYLCATSQTGDFNYGYTFGSGTRLTVV.

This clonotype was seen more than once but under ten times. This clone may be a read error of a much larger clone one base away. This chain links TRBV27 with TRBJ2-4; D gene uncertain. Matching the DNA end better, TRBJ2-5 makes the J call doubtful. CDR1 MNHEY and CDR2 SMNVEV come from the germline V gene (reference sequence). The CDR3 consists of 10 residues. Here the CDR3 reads CASGQETQYF. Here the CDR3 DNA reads TGTGCCAGCGGACAAGAGACCCAGTACTTC.

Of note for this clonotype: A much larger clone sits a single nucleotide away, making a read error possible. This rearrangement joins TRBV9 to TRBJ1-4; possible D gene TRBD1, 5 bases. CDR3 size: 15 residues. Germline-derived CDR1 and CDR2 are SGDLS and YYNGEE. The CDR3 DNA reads TGTGCCAGCAGCGTCGGGTGGCAGGGTAATGGAAAACTGTTTTTT. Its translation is CASSVGWQGNGKLFF. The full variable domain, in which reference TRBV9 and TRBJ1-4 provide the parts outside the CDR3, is DSGVTQTPKHLITATGQRVTLRCSPRSGDLSVYWYQQSLDQGLQFLIQYYNGEERAKGNILERFSAQQFPDLHSELNLSSLELGDSALYFCASSVGWQGNGKLFFGSGTQLSVL.

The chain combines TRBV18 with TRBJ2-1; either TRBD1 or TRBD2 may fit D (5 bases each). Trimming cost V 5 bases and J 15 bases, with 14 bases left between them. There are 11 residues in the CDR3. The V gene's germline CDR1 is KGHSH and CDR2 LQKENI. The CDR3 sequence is CASSTHERGFF. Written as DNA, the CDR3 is TGTGCCAGCTCAACTCATGAGAGGGGGTTCTTC. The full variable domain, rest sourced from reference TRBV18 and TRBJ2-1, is NAGVMQNPRHLVRRRGQEARLRCSPMKGHSHVYWYRQLPEEGLKFMVYLQKENIIDESGMPKERFSAEFPKEGPSILRIQQVVRGDSAAYFCASSTHERGFFGPGTRLTVL.

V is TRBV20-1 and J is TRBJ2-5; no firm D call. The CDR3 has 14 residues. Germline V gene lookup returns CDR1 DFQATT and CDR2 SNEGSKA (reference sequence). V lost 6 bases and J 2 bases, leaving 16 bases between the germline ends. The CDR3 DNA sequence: TGCAGTGCCGCAACCGGCAGGTCGCAAGAGACCCAGTACTTC. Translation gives CSAATGRSQETQYF.

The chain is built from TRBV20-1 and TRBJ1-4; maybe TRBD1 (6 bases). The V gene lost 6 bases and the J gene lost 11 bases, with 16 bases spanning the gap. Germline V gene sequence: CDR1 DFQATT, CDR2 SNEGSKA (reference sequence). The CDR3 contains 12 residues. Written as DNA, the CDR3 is TGCAGTGCCTACAGGGAGGGCCAGAAACTGTTTTTT. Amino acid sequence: CSAYREGQKLFF.

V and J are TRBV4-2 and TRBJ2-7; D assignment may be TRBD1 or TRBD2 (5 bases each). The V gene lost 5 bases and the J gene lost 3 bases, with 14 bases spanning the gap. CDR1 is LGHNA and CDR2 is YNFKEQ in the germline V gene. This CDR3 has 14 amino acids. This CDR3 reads CASSEVVGDYEQYF. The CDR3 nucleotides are TGTGCCAGCAGCGAGGTGGTGGGGGACTACGAGCAGTACTTC.

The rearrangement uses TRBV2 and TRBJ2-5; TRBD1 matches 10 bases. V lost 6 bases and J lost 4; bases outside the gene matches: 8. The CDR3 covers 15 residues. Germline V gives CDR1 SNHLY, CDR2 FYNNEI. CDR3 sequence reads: CASRVDRGLLETQYF. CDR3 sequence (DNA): TGTGCCAGCAGAGTAGACAGGGGGCTTTTAGAGACCCAGTACTTC. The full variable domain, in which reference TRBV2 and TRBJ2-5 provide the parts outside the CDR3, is EPEVTQTPSHQVTQMGQEVILRCVPISNHLYFYWYRQILGQKVEFLVSFYNNEISEKSEIFDDQFSVERPDGSNFTLKIRSTKLEDSAMYFCASRVDRGLLETQYFGPGTRLLVL.

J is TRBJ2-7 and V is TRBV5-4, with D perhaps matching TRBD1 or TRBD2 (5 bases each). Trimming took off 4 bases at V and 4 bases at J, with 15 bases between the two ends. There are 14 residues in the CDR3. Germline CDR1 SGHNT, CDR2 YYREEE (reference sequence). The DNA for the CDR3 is TGTGCCAGCAGCCGGGACGGAGGCTATTACGAGCAGTACTTC. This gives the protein CASSRDGGYYEQYF.

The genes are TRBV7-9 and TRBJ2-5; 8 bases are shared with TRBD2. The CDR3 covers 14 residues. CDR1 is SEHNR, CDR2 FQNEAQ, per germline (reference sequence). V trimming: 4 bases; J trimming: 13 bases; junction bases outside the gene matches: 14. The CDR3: CASSSTSDPVNRYF. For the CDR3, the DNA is TGTGCCAGCAGCTCGACTAGCGATCCTGTAAATAGGTACTTC.

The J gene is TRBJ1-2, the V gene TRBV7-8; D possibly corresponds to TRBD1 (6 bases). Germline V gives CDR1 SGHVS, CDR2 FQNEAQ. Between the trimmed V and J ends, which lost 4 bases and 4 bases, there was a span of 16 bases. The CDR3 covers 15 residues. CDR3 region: CASSSISTGAYGYTF. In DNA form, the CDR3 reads TGTGCCAGCAGCTCAATATCGACAGGCGCCTATGGCTACACCTTC.

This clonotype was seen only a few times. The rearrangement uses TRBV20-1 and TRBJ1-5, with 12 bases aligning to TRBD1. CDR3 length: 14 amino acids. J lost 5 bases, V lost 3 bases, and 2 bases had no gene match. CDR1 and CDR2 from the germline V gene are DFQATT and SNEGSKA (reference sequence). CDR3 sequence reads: CSARGQGAHQPQHF. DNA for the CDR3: TGCAGTGCTAGGGGACAGGGGGCCCATCAGCCCCAGCATTTT.

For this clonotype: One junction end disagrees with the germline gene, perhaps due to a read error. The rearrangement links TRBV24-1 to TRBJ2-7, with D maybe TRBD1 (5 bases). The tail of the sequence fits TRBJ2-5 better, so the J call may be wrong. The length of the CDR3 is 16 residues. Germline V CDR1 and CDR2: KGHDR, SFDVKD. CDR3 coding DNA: TGTGCCGCCAGGTTGGCTGGGGCTGATGTCCAAGAGACCCAGTACTTC. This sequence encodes CAARLAGADVQETQYF.

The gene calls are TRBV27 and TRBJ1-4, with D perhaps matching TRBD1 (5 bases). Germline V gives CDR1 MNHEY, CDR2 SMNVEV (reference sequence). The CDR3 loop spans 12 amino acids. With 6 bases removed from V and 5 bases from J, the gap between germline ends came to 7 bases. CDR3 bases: TGTGCCAGCAGACAGGCAAATGAAAAACTGTTTTTT. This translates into CASRQANEKLFF.

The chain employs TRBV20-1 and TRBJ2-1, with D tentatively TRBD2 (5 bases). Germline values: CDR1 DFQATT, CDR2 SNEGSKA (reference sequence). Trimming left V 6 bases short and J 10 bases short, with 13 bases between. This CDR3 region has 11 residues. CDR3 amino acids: CSAHTRVEQFF. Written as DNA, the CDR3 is TGCAGTGCCCATACTAGGGTCGAGCAGTTCTTC.